What follows are 26 T cell receptor beta chains derived from one specimen sequenced in a study of blood T cell repertoires in COVID-19. Method: immunoSEQ multiplex PCR; TCRdb's copy keeps in-frame clones and lacks some. The sample includes about 300,000 clones, more than 80% of them seen just once. Sequencing input: peripheral blood. The origin of the receptors is a man younger than 35 who had recovered from COVID-19.

This rearrangement joins TRBV6-6 to TRBJ1-6, with TRBD1 matching 9 bases. CDR1 and CDR2 from the germline V gene are MNHNY and SVGAGI (reference sequence). The CDR3 is 16 residues long. J gave up 9 bases and V 1 base, and 7 bases lay outside the gene matches. CDR3 sequence: CASSYLSGQGSSPLHF. The CDR3 nucleotides are TGTGCCAGCAGTTACTTATCCGGACAGGGGAGTTCACCCCTCCACTTT.

This rearrangement joins TRBV30 to TRBJ2-7, with D possibly matching TRBD2 (5 bases). This CDR3 region has 13 residues. Per the germline V gene, CDR1 is GTSNPN and CDR2 is SVGIG (reference sequence). Between the trimmed V and J ends, which lost 2 bases and 3 bases, there was a span of 11 bases. CDR3 amino acids: CAWSRGALYEQYF. The CDR3 coding sequence is TGTGCCTGGAGTCGGGGAGCCCTCTACGAGCAGTACTTC.

This chain connects TRBV27 to TRBJ2-7; D is uncertain. This CDR3 has 13 residues. V was cut by 2 bases and J by 2 bases, with 7 bases left in between. The germline V gene has CDR1 MNHEY and CDR2 SMNVEV (reference sequence). The CDR3 reads CASSLRSPYEQYF. As DNA, the CDR3 is TGTGCCAGCAGTTTACGGTCCCCCTACGAGCAGTACTTC.

The chain recombines TRBV18 with TRBJ2-5; 13 bases are a match to TRBD2. In germline, CDR1 is KGHSH, CDR2 LQKENI. V shed 3 bases, J shed 5 bases, and the junction held 3 bases outside the gene matches. The length of the CDR3 is 15 residues. The CDR3 bases are TGTGCCAGCTCACCCCCGACTAGCGGGGGGGAGACCCAGTACTTC. Amino acids: CASSPPTSGGETQYF.

The chain is built from TRBV7-6 and TRBJ2-1; 12 positions agree with TRBD2. This CDR3 contains 17 residues. The germline V gene encodes CDR1 SGHVS and CDR2 FNYEAQ. The junction had 9 bases not matched to a gene; V was cut back by 5 bases and J by 4 bases. CDR3 nucleotide sequence: TGTGCCAGCAGCCCCCCCCGACTAGCGGGGGATTACAATGAGCAGTTCTTC. Its protein product is CASSPPRLAGDYNEQFF.

The V and J genes are TRBV27 and TRBJ2-7, with 7 positions matching TRBD1. The J segment lost 5 bases and the V segment lost 0 bases, leaving 13 bases of the junction unmatched. This CDR3 has 17 amino acids. CDR1 is MNHEY, CDR2 SMNVEV, per germline (reference sequence). CDR3 loop: CASSLSILRQGSDEQYF. The CDR3 nucleotides read TGTGCCAGCAGTTTATCGATCCTTCGACAGGGATCGGACGAGCAGTACTTC.

The chain uses TRBV7-9 and TRBJ1-4, with D possibly being TRBD1 (5 bases). The germline CDR1 and CDR2 sequences are SEHNR and FQNEAQ (reference sequence). This CDR3 spans 15 amino acids. V was clipped by 0 bases and J by 8 bases, with 13 bases between them. The CDR3 DNA sequence: TGTGCCAGCAGCTTAGCGGTGGCGGGGACCGAAAAACTGTTTTTT. It specifies CASSLAVAGTEKLFF.

In its sample, this clone was seen a few times. This rearrangement joins TRBV14 to TRBJ2-7, with TRBD2 identical over 11 bases. Germline CDR1 reads SGHDN; CDR2 reads FVKESK. This CDR3 is 19 amino acids long. After removal of 3 bases from V and 2 bases from J, the junction contained 15 bases not matched to a gene. CDR3 loop: CASSQYYGTSGYQPYEQYF. CDR3 bases: TGTGCCAGCAGCCAGTATTATGGGACTAGCGGTTATCAACCCTACGAGCAGTACTTC.

V and J are TRBV5-1 and TRBJ1-4, with a possible D match to TRBD1 (6 bases). The V end lost 4 bases, the J end lost 6 bases, and 13 bases lay between the germline ends. The germline gives CDR1 SGHRS, CDR2 YFSETQ. CDR3 length equals 14 residues. CDR3 in DNA: TGCGCCAGCAGCAGGCAGGGGTCAGATGAAAAACTGTTTTTT. Its translation is CASSRQGSDEKLFF.

V gene TRBV12-3 or TRBV12-4 combines with J gene TRBJ2-7; D is unresolved. This CDR3 contains 13 residues. The V gene lost 4 bases and the J gene lost 5 bases, with 12 bases spanning the gap. CDR3 region: CASSSPHRDEQYF. CDR3 coding DNA: TGTGCCAGCAGTTCGCCCCACAGAGACGAGCAGTACTTC.

The J gene is TRBJ2-7, the V gene TRBV7-9, with 8 bases identical to TRBD2. Trimming took 1 base from V and 3 from J; bases not matched to a gene: 5. From germline, CDR1 is SEHNR and CDR2 FQNEAQ (reference sequence). The CDR3 extends over 15 amino acids. Here the CDR3 DNA reads TGTGCCAGCAGCTTAGGCGGGGGGACGCTCTACGAGCAGTACTTC. This sequence encodes CASSLGGGTLYEQYF.

The V gene is TRBV6-6, the J gene TRBJ2-5; TRBD1 matches 7 bases. Per the germline V gene, CDR1 is MNHNY and CDR2 is SVGAGI (reference sequence). This CDR3 region has 14 residues. Trimming cost V 2 bases and J 5 bases; bases outside gene matches: 5. The CDR3 DNA follows: TGTGCCAGCAGTTACCAAGGGGGCGGGGAGACCCAGTACTTC. Translation: CASSYQGGGETQYF.

This clone came up once. The rearrangement joins TRBV7-9 to TRBJ2-5, with D hard to call. CDR1 and CDR2 from the germline V gene are SEHNR and FQNEAQ (reference sequence). V lost 2 bases to trimming and J lost 0 bases, with 13 bases between them. CDR3 size: 16 residues. The CDR3 loop reads CASSLLVDSYQETQYF. The CDR3 DNA reads as TGTGCCAGCAGCTTACTGGTAGACTCGTACCAAGAGACCCAGTACTTC.

This rearrangement joins TRBV5-6 to TRBJ1-1; D not certain. Trimming left V 4 bases short and J 3 bases short, with 7 bases between. The CDR3 is 12 residues long. In germline, CDR1 is SGHDT, CDR2 YYEEEE. CDR3 residues: CASSQDYTEAFF. Here the CDR3 DNA reads TGTGCCAGCAGCCAGGACTACACTGAAGCTTTCTTT.

This rearrangement joins TRBV12-2 to TRBJ2-7; the DNA was not used to check the table's D call, TRBD2. TRBV12-2 is marked as a pseudogene. This CDR3 comprises 18 residues. CDR3 in amino acids: CASRFQTGGTVTSYEQYF. The DNA for the CDR3 is TGTGCAAGTCGCTTCCAGACCGGGGGGACGGTGACCTCCTACGAGCAGTACTTC.

CDR3 loop: CASSSTGRRSQHF. CDR3 DNA sequence: TGTGCCAGCAGTTCTACAGGGCGTAGGTCCCAGCATTTT. The rearrangement links TRBV27 to TRBJ1-5; D is possibly TRBD1 (6 bases). V was shortened by 4 bases and J by 11 bases, with 15 bases between the two germline ends. The germline gives CDR1 MNHEY, CDR2 SMNVEV (reference sequence). This CDR3 is built from 13 residues.

A single count supports this clone. This chain uses TRBV5-1 with TRBJ2-5, with a tentative D call TRBD2 (7 bases). Germline loops: CDR1 SGHRS, CDR2 YFSETQ. CDR3 length equals 16 residues. Trimming left V 4 bases short and J 2 bases short, with 18 bases between. The CDR3 bases are TGCGCCAGCAGCCCTTGGGGAGGGGGAGTTCAAGAGACCCAGTACTTC. Translated, it gives CASSPWGGGVQETQYF.

The genes are TRBV6-5 and TRBJ2-3, with D possibly matching TRBD1 (5 bases). V gave up 8 bases and J gave up 1 base, with 13 bases separating them. Germline lookup yields CDR1 MNHEY and CDR2 SVGAGI. The CDR3 is 14 residues long. The CDR3 region is CASSLMTGTDTQYF. The CDR3 DNA is TGTGCCAGCTCCCTAATGACAGGCACAGATACGCAGTATTTT.

The chain couples TRBV18 to TRBJ2-1; 7 nucleotides agree with TRBD1. This CDR3 region has 15 residues. Germline values: CDR1 KGHSH, CDR2 LQKENI. V was clipped by 5 bases and J by 0 bases; unmatched bases: 4. CDR3 DNA: TGTGCCAGCTCAGAACAGGGGAGCTCCTACAATGAGCAGTTCTTC. Protein sequence: CASSEQGSSYNEQFF.

This chain links TRBV10-1 with TRBJ2-3; D uncertain. The germline V and J ends were trimmed by 0 bases and 3 bases, with 7 bases remaining between them. Germline V lookup: CDR1 WNHNN, CDR2 SYGVQD (reference sequence). The CDR3 has 14 residues. The CDR3 sequence is CASSESAGTDTQYF. The DNA for the CDR3 is TGCGCCAGCAGTGAGTCCGCCGGGACAGATACGCAGTATTTT.

To note about this clone: The sample has other DNA sequences that encode this CDR3 too. The J gene is TRBJ1-1, the V gene TRBV6-5, with 10 nucleotides matching TRBD1. Germline V CDR1 and CDR2: MNHEY, SVGAGI. The ends lost 5 bases at V and 3 bases at J; junction bases unmatched: 3. The CDR3 has 14 amino acids. The CDR3 protein is CASSRTGGYTEAFF. The CDR3 DNA sequence: TGTGCCAGCAGTAGGACAGGGGGGTACACTGAAGCTTTCTTT.

The chain employs TRBV7-2 and TRBJ2-1; TRBD2 matches at 9 bases. The germline gives CDR1 SGHTA, CDR2 FQGNSA. The trim removed 4 bases at V and 2 bases at J, leaving 3 bases unmatched. This CDR3 comprises 15 residues. CDR3 region: CASSSSGGTYNEQFF. The CDR3 bases are TGTGCCAGCAGCTCCAGCGGGGGGACCTACAATGAGCAGTTCTTC.

The chain recombines TRBV5-4 with TRBJ1-1; D is unclear. This CDR3 has 13 residues. Germline-derived CDR1 and CDR2 are SGHNT and YYREEE (reference sequence). The germline V and J ends were trimmed by 2 bases and 0 bases, with 5 bases remaining between them. In DNA, the CDR3 is TGTGCCAGCAGCTTCACGGTGAACACTGAAGCTTTCTTT. Its protein is CASSFTVNTEAFF.

The chain carries TRBV4-1 and TRBJ2-4, with 11 bases fitting TRBD1. CDR3 length: 15 amino acids. The germline gives CDR1 MGHRA, CDR2 YSYEKL. Trimming removed 3 bases from V and 5 bases from J; junction bases left unmatched: 3. The CDR3 sequence: CASSHLGQGENIQYF. For the CDR3, the DNA is TGCGCCAGCAGCCACCTGGGACAGGGGGAAAACATTCAGTACTTC.

This clone appeared a single time. V gene TRBV9 combines with J gene TRBJ1-1; 8 bases fit TRBD1. CDR3 length: 16 amino acids. CDR1 and CDR2 from the germline V gene are SGDLS and YYNGEE. The trim removed 0 bases at V and 1 base at J, leaving 5 bases unmatched. The CDR3 DNA is TGTGCCAGCAGCGTAGGAAATACAGGGGGGAACACTGAAGCTTTCTTT. It specifies CASSVGNTGGNTEAFF.

Only one count was recorded for this clone. This chain links TRBV6-5 with TRBJ1-3; D possibly corresponds to TRBD1 (5 bases). V was shortened by 5 bases and J by 2 bases, with 13 bases between the two germline ends. The CDR3 extends over 15 amino acids. Germline V gene data show CDR1 as MNHEY and CDR2 as SVGAGI. The CDR3 spells CASSRGNLPGNTIYF. DNA for the CDR3: TGTGCCAGCAGTAGGGGTAACCTCCCTGGAAACACCATATATTTT.